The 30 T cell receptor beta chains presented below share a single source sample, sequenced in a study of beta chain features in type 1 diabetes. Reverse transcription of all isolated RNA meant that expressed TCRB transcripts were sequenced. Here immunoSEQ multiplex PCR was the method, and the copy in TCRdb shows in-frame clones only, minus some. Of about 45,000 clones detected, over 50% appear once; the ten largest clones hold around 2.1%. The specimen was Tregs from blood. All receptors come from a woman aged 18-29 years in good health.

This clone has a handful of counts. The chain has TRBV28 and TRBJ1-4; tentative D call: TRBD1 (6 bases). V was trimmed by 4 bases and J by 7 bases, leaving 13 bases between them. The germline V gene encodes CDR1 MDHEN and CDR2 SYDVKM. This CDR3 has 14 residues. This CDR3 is CASSSGELGEKLFF. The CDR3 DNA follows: TGTGCCAGCAGTTCAGGGGAGTTGGGTGAAAAACTGTTTTTT.

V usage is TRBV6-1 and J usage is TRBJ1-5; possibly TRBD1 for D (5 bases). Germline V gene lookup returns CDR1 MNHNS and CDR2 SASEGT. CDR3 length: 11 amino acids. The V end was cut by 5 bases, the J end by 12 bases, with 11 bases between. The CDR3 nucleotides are TGTGCCAGCAGTTACGGGGGAATCCAGCATTTT. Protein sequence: CASSYGGIQHF.

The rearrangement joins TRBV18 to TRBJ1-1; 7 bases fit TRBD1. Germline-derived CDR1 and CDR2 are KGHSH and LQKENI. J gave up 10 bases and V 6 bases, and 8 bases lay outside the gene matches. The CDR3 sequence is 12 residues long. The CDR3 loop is CASSPDRVIAFF. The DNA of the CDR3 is TGTGCCAGCTCGCCTGACAGGGTTATAGCTTTCTTT.

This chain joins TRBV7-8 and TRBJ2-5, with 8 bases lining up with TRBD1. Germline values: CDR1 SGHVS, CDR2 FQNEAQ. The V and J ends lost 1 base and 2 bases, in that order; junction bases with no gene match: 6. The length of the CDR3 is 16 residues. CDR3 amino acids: CASSLVGTGIQETQYF. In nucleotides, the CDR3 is TGTGCCAGCAGCTTAGTTGGGACAGGAATTCAAGAGACCCAGTACTTC.

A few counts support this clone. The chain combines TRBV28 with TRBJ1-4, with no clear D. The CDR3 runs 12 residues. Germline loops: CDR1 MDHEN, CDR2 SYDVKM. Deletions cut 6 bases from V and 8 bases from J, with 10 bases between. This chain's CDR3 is CASRAVMEKLFF. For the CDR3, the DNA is TGTGCCAGCAGGGCGGTTATGGAAAAACTGTTTTTT.

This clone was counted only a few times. CDR3 amino acids: CASSSRLAEQFF. Here the CDR3 DNA reads TGTGCCAGCAGTAGCCGACTAGCGGAGCAGTTCTTC. The chain links TRBV6-5 to TRBJ2-1; 8 nucleotides agree with TRBD2. The germline CDR1 and CDR2 sequences are MNHEY and SVGAGI. The CDR3 is 12 residues long. J gave up 10 bases and V 5 bases, and 4 bases lay outside the gene matches.

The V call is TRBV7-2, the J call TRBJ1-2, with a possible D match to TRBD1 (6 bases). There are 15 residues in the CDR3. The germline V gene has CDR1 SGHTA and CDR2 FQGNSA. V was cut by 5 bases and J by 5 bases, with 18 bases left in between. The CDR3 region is CASSRILTGTYGYTF. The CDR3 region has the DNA TGTGCCAGCAGCCGAATCCTAACAGGGACGTATGGCTACACCTTC.

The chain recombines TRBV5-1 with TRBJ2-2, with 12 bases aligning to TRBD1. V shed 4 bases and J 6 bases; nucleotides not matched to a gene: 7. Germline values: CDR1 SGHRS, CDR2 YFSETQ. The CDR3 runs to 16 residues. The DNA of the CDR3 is TGCGCCAGCAGCACGGGACAGGGGGCGGCGGCCGGGGAGCTGTTTTTT. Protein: CASSTGQGAAAGELFF.

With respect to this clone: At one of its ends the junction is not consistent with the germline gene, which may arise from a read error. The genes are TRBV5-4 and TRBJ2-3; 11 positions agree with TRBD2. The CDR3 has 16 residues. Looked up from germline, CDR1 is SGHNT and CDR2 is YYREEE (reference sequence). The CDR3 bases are TGTGCCAGCACCTTGAAGATAGCGGGGGGGAGCGATACGCAGTATTTT. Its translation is CASTLKIAGGSDTQYF.

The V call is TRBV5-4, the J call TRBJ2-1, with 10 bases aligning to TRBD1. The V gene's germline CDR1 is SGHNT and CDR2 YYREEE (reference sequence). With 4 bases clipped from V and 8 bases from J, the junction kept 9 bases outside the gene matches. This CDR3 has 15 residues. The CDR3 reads CASSLRTGGLDEQFF. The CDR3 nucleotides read TGTGCCAGCAGCCTGCGGACAGGGGGTTTAGATGAGCAGTTCTTC.

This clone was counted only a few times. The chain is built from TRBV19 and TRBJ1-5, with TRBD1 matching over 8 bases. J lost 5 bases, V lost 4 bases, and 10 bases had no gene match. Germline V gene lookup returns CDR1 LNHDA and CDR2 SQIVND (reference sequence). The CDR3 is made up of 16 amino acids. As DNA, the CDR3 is TGTGCCAGTAGTAGATCCGGGACAGGAGCCGATCAGCCCCAGCATTTT. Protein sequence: CASSRSGTGADQPQHF.

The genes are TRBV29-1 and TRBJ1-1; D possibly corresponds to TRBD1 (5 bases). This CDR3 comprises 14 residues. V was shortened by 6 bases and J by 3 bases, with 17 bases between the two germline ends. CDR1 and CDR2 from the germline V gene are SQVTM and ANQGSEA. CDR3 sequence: CSVRGGKGDTEAFF. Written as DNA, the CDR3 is TGCAGCGTGCGTGGAGGGAAAGGGGACACTGAAGCTTTCTTT.

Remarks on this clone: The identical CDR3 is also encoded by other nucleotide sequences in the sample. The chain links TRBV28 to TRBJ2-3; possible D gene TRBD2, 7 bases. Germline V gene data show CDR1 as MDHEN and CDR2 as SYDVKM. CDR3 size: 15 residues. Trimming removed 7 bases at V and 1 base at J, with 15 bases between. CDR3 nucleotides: TGTGCCAGCACCTCCTGGGAGGGGGGCACAGATACGCAGTATTTT. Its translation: CASTSWEGGTDTQYF.

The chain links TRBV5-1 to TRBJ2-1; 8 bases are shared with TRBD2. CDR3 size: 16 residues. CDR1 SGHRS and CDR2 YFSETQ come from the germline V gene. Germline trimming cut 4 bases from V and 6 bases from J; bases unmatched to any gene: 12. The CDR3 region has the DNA TGCGCCAGCAGCCCCGCCGCCGGGACTAGTTCCAATGAGCAGTTCTTC. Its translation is CASSPAAGTSSNEQFF.

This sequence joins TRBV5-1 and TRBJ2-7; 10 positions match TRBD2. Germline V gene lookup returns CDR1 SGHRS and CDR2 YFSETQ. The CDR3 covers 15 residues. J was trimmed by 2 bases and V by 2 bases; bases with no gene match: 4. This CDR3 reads CASSFGTSDAYEQYF. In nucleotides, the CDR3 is TGCGCCAGCAGCTTTGGGACTAGCGATGCCTACGAGCAGTACTTC.

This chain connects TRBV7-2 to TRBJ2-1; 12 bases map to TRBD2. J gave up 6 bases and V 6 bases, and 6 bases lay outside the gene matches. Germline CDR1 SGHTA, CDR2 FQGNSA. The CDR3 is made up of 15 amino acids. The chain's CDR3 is CASRMTSGRANEQFF. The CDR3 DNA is TGTGCCAGCAGGATGACTAGCGGGAGAGCCAATGAGCAGTTCTTC.

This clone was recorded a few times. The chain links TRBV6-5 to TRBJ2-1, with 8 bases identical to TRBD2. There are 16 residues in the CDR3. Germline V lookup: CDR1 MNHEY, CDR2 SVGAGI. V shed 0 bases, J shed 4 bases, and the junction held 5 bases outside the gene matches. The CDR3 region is CASSYSTLAGYNEQFF. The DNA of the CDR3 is TGTGCCAGCAGTTACTCGACTCTAGCGGGTTACAATGAGCAGTTCTTC.

For the CDR3, the DNA is TGTGCCAGCTCACCGGCGGGGGACCCAAACTATGGCTACACCTTC. Its translation: CASSPAGDPNYGYTF. The rearrangement joins TRBV18 to TRBJ1-2, with D possibly TRBD1 on 5 matching bases. The CDR3 sequence is 15 residues long. Germline lookup yields CDR1 KGHSH and CDR2 LQKENI. Trimming removed 3 bases from V and 2 bases from J, with 13 bases in between. The full variable domain, its missing parts supplied by reference TRBV18 and TRBJ1-2, is NAGVMQNPRHLVRRRGQEARLRCSPMKGHSHVYWYRQLPEEGLKFMVYLQKENIIDESGMPKERFSAEFPKEGPSILRIQQVVRGDSAAYFCASSPAGDPNYGYTFGSGTRLTVV.

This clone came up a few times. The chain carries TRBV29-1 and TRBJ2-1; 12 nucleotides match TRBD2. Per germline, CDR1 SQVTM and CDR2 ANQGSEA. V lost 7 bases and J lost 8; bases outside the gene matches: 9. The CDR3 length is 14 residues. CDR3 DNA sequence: TGCAGCGCCCAGGGACTAGCGGGTTGGTATGAGCAGTTCTTC. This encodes CSAQGLAGWYEQFF.

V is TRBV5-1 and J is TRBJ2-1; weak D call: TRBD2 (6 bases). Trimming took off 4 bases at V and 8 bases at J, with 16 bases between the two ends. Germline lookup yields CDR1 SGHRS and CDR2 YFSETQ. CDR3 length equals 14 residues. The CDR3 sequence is CASSAWRDFDEQFF. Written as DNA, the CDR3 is TGCGCCAGCAGCGCGTGGAGGGATTTCGATGAGCAGTTCTTC. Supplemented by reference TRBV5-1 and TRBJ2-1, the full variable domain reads KAGVTQTPRYLIKTRGQQVTLSCSPISGHRSVSWYQQTPGQGLQFLFEYFSETQRNKGNFPGRFSGRQFSNSRSEMNVSTLELGDSALYLCASSAWRDFDEQFFGPGTRLTVL.

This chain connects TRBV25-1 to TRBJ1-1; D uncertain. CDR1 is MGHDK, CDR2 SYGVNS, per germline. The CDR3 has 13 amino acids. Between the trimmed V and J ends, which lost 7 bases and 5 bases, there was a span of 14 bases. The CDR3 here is CASIRGGRTEAFF. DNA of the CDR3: TGTGCCAGCATACGGGGAGGGAGGACTGAAGCTTTCTTT.

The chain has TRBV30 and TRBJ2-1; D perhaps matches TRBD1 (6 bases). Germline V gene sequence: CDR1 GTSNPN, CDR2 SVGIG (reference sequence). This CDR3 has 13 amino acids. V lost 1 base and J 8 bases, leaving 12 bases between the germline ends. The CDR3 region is CAWSAIQGDEQFF. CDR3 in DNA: TGTGCCTGGAGTGCTATACAGGGTGATGAGCAGTTCTTC. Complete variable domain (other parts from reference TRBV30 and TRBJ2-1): SQTIHQWPATLVQPVGSPLSLECTVEGTSNPNLYWYRQAAGRGLQLLFYSVGIGQISSEVPQNLSASRPQDRQFILSSKKLLLSDSGFYLCAWSAIQGDEQFFGPGTRLTVL.

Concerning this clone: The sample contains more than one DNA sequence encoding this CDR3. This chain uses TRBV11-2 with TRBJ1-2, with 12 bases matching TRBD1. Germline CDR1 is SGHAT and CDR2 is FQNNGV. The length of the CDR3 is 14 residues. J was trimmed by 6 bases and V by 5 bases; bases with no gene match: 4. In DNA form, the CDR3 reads TGTGCCAGCAGCCTGGGGACAGGGGGCGATGGCTACACCTTC. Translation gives CASSLGTGGDGYTF.

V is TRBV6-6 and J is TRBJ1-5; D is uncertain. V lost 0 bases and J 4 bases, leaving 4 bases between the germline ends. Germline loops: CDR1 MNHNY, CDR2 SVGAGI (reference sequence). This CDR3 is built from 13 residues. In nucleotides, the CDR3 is TGTGCCAGCAGTTACTCGGAGAATCAGCCCCAGCATTTT. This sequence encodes CASSYSENQPQHF.

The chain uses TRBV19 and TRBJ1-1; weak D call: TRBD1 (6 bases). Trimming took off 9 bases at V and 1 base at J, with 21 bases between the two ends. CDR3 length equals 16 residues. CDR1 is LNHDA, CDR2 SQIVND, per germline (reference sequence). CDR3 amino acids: CASKRGGGLSNTEAFF. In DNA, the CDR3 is TGTGCCAGCAAAAGGGGGGGAGGCCTGTCGAACACTGAAGCTTTCTTT.

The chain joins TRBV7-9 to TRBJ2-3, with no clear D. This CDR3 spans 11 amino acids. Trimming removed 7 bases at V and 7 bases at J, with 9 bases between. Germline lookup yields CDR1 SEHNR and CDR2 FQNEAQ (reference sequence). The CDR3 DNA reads TGTGCCAGCACCTCTAGGAATACGCAGTATTTT. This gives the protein CASTSRNTQYF.

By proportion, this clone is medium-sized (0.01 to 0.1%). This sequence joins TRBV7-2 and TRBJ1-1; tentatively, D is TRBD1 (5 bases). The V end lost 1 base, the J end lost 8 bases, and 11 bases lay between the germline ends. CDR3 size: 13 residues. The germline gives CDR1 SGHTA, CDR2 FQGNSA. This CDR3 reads CASSLVGRGEAFF. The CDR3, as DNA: TGTGCCAGCAGCTTAGTTGGAAGGGGAGAAGCTTTCTTT. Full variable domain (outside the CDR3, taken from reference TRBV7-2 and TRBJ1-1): GAGVSQSPSNKVTEKGKDVELRCDPISGHTALYWYRQSLGQGLEFLIYFQGNSAPDKSGLPSDRFSAERTGGSVSTLTIQRTQQEDSAVYLCASSLVGRGEAFFGQGTRLTVV.

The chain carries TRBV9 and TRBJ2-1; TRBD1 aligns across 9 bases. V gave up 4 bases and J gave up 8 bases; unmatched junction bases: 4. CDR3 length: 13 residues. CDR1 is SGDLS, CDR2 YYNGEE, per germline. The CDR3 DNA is TGTGCCAGCAGCATACGGACAGGGGATGAGCAGTTCTTC. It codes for CASSIRTGDEQFF.

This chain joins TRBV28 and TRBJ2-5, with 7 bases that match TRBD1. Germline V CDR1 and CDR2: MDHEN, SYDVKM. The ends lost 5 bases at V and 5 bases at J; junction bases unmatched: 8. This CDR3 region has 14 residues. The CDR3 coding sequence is TGTGCCAGCAGTCCACCGGGACAGTGGGAGACCCAGTACTTC. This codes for CASSPPGQWETQYF.

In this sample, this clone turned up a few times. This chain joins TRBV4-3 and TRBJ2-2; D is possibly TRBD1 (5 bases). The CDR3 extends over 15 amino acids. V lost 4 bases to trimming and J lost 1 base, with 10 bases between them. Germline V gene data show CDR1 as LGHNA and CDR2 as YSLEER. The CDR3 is CASSPAGQNTGELFF. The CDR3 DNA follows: TGCGCCAGCAGCCCGGCAGGACAGAACACCGGGGAGCTGTTTTTT.